The rows below give T cell receptor beta chains drawn from one sample of a study of identical twins. A single record per CDR3 protein comes from TCRdb applying MiXCR to the 5' RACE reads. The sample holds 400,000 to 600,000 distinct CDR3 sequences, around 22% seen once. This sample was also put to use in a study of yellow fever vaccine responses in identical twins.

The sequenced sample was CD4+ T cells sorted from blood. These receptors were collected from a woman between 18 and 29 years old in good health. Each CDR3 is given with its conserved first and last residue. Each record gives: clone size, J gene, D gene, V gene, CDR3 protein, CDR3 DNA. The D gene is left open where the match is weak. Some rows mark clone size as missing; the rest say once, few, many or name a class of expanded clone.

clone size: -
J gene: TRBJ2-7
D gene: -
V gene: TRBV12-3/TRBV12-4
CDR3 protein: CASSPVGSFTYEQYF
CDR3 DNA: TGTGCCAGCAGCCCGGTCGGAAGTTTCACCTACGAGCAGTACTTC

clone size: -
J gene: TRBJ1-1
D gene: -
V gene: TRBV12-3/TRBV12-4
CDR3 protein: CASSFAGHTVAFF
CDR3 DNA: TGTGCCAGCAGTTTTGCGGGACACACTGTAGCTTTCTTT

clone size: -
J gene: TRBJ2-7
D gene: -
V gene: TRBV7-8
CDR3 protein: CASNPSTGRIYEQYF
CDR3 DNA: TGTGCCAGCAACCCCTCCACGGGGCGGATATACGAGCAGTACTTC

clone size: -
J gene: TRBJ2-6
D gene: TRBD2
V gene: TRBV5-1
CDR3 protein: CASSLWSSGAGGANVLTF
CDR3 DNA: TGCGCCAGCAGCTTGTGGTCCAGCGGGGCGGGAGGGGCCAACGTCCTGACTTTC

clone size: -
J gene: TRBJ2-7
D gene: TRBD2
V gene: TRBV7-9
CDR3 protein: CASSSTTSGRAVGQYF
CDR3 DNA: TGTGCCAGCAGCTCAACCACTAGCGGGAGGGCCGTCGGGCAGTACTTC

clone size: -
J gene: TRBJ1-2
D gene: -
V gene: TRBV6-1
CDR3 protein: CASSPKGWSNYGYTF
CDR3 DNA: TGTGCCAGCAGTCCGAAGGGTTGGTCTAACTATGGCTACACCTTC

clone size: few
J gene: TRBJ2-1
D gene: TRBD1
V gene: TRBV19
CDR3 protein: CASSTGTGGPRISYNEQFF
CDR3 DNA: TGTGCCAGTAGTACCGGGACAGGGGGCCCCAGGATCTCCTACAATGAGCAGTTCTTC

clone size: -
J gene: TRBJ2-1
D gene: TRBD2
V gene: TRBV20-1
CDR3 protein: CSASMPSGQDNEQFF
CDR3 DNA: TGCAGTGCTAGTATGCCTAGCGGGCAAGACAATGAGCAGTTCTTC

clone size: -
J gene: TRBJ1-5
D gene: -
V gene: TRBV9
CDR3 protein: CASSVEYNQPQHF
CDR3 DNA: TGTGCCAGCAGCGTAGAATACAATCAGCCCCAGCATTTT

clone size: -
J gene: TRBJ1-2
D gene: -
V gene: TRBV2
CDR3 protein: CASSLDGQGYGYTF
CDR3 DNA: TGTGCCAGCAGTTTGGACGGTCAAGGGTATGGCTACACCTTC

clone size: -
J gene: TRBJ2-2
D gene: TRBD2
V gene: TRBV20-1
CDR3 protein: CSARPHLAGGPTGELFF
CDR3 DNA: TGCAGTGCTAGACCGCATCTAGCGGGAGGGCCGACCGGGGAGCTGTTTTTT

clone size: -
J gene: TRBJ2-2
D gene: -
V gene: TRBV15
CDR3 protein: CATSYQNTGELFF
CDR3 DNA: TGTGCCACCTCATATCAGAACACCGGGGAGCTGTTTTTT

clone size: -
J gene: TRBJ2-3
D gene: TRBD2
V gene: TRBV3-1
CDR3 protein: CASSRRLAGVYGEAPTDTQYF
CDR3 DNA: TGTGCCAGCAGCCGAAGACTAGCGGGAGTCTACGGTGAGGCCCCCACAGATACGCAGTATTTT

clone size: -
J gene: TRBJ2-2
D gene: -
V gene: TRBV9
CDR3 protein: CASKGANTGELFF
CDR3 DNA: TGTGCCAGCAAGGGCGCGAACACCGGGGAGCTGTTTTTT

clone size: few
J gene: TRBJ2-2
D gene: -
V gene: TRBV5-1
CDR3 protein: CASSLVGGYPNTGELFF
CDR3 DNA: TGCGCCAGCAGCTTGGTTGGCGGATATCCGAACACCGGGGAGCTGTTTTTT

clone size: -
J gene: TRBJ2-1
D gene: TRBD1
V gene: TRBV20-1
CDR3 protein: CSARGTGRINEQFF
CDR3 DNA: TGCAGTGCTAGGGGGACAGGGAGGATCAATGAGCAGTTCTTC

clone size: -
J gene: TRBJ1-1
D gene: TRBD1
V gene: TRBV28
CDR3 protein: CASLPRGQGRSTEAFF
CDR3 DNA: TGTGCCAGCCTTCCGAGGGGACAGGGAAGGAGCACTGAAGCTTTCTTT

clone size: few
J gene: TRBJ2-1
D gene: -
V gene: TRBV10-3
CDR3 protein: CAISAGYNEQFF
CDR3 DNA: TGTGCCATCAGTGCAGGGTACAATGAGCAGTTCTTC

clone size: -
J gene: TRBJ2-1
D gene: TRBD1
V gene: TRBV15
CDR3 protein: CGTSRVSMTGAEFF
CDR3 DNA: TGTGGCACCAGCAGAGTGAGCATGACAGGGGCGGAGTTCTTC

clone size: -
J gene: TRBJ2-1
D gene: TRBD2
V gene: TRBV20-1
CDR3 protein: CSAGKQPGTSAESSYNEQFF
CDR3 DNA: TGCAGTGCGGGAAAACAACCGGGGACTAGCGCCGAAAGCTCCTACAATGAGCAGTTCTTC